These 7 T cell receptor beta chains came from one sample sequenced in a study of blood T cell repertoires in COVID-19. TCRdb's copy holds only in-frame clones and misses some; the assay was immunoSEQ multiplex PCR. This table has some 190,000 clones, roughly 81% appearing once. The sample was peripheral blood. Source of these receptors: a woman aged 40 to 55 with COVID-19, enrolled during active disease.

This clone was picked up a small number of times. CDR3 bases: TGTGCCAGTAGCCAACCAGGGGGGAGCTCCTACAATGAGCAGTTCTTC. It codes for CASSQPGGSSYNEQFF. V and J are TRBV19 and TRBJ2-1; D is possibly TRBD1 (7 bases). The V and J ends lost 6 bases and 0 bases respectively, with 15 bases between them. Germline V lookup: CDR1 LNHDA, CDR2 SQIVND (reference sequence). The CDR3 length is 16 residues.

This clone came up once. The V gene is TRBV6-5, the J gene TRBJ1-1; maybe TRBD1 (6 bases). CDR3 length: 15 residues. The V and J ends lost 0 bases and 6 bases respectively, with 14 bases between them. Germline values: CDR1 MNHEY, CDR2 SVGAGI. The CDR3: CASSYSTGISAEAFF. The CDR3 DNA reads TGTGCCAGCAGTTACTCTACAGGGATCTCGGCTGAAGCTTTCTTT.

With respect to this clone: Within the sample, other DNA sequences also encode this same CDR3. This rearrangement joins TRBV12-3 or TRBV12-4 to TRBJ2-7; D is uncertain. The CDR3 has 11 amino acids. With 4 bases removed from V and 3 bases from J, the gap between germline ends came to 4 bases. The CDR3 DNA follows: TGTGCCAGCAGTTCGGGCTACGAGCAGTACTTC. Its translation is CASSSGYEQYF.

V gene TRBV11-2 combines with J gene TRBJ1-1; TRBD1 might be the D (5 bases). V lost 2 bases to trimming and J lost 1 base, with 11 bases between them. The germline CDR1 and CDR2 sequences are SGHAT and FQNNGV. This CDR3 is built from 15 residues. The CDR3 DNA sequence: TGTGCCAGCAGCTTACAGATGGGGCAGAACACTGAAGCTTTCTTT. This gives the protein CASSLQMGQNTEAFF.

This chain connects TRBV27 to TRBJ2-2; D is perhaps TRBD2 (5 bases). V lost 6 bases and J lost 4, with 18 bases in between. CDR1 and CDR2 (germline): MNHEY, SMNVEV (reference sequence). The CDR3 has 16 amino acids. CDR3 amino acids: CASRYSRRASTGELFF. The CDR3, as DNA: TGTGCCAGCAGGTATAGCAGGCGGGCGAGCACCGGGGAGCTGTTTTTT.

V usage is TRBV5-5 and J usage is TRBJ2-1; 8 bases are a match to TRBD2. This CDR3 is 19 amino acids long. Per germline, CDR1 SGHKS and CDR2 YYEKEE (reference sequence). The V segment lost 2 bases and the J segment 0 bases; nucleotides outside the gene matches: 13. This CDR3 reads CASSLYGRATSSSYNEQFF. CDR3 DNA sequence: TGTGCCAGCAGCTTATACGGGAGGGCCACCAGCAGCTCCTACAATGAGCAGTTCTTC.

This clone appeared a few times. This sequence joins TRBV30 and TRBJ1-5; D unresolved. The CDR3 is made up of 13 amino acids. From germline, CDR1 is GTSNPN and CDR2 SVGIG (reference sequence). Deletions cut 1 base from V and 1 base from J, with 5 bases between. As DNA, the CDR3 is TGTGCCTGGAGTGAACAGAGCAATCAGCCCCAGCATTTT. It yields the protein CAWSEQSNQPQHF.